These 5 T cell receptor beta chains were sequenced from one sample in a study of blood T cell repertoires in COVID-19. Measured with immunoSEQ multiplex PCR; TCRdb has only the in-frame clones, and not every one. The sample records 250,000 or so clones, about 87% being singletons. Source material: PBMCs or T cells enriched from blood (not recorded which). Receptors were obtained from a middle-aged woman with acute COVID-19.

This clone was recorded a few times. V usage is TRBV29-1 and J usage is TRBJ2-3; possible D gene TRBD2, 7 bases. CDR1 and CDR2 (germline): SQVTM, ANQGSEA. The CDR3 has 13 residues. Trimming took off 8 bases at V and 4 bases at J, with 16 bases between the two ends. CDR3 sequence: CSSGGGGADTQYF. In nucleotides, the CDR3 is TGCAGCAGTGGGGGCGGGGGTGCAGATACGCAGTATTTT.

V is TRBV29-1 and J is TRBJ1-1; TRBD1 matches 7 bases. The CDR3 has 13 residues. With V trimmed by 6 bases and J by 0 bases, 4 bases remained unmatched. CDR1 SQVTM and CDR2 ANQGSEA come from the germline V gene. In DNA form, the CDR3 reads TGCAGCGTCCGGGACAGAATGAACACTGAAGCTTTCTTT. Its protein is CSVRDRMNTEAFF.

V is TRBV7-9 and J is TRBJ2-5; 7 positions match TRBD1. J gave up 5 bases and V 1 base, and 10 bases lay outside the gene matches. Germline values: CDR1 SEHNR, CDR2 FQNEAQ (reference sequence). This CDR3 is 16 amino acids long. DNA of the CDR3: TGTGCCAGCAGCTTAGTGGGGGCGACAGGGCGTGAGACCCAGTACTTC. The encoded protein is CASSLVGATGRETQYF.

The rearrangement links TRBV30 to TRBJ2-1; 7 bases are shared with TRBD2. The CDR3 is 15 residues long. From germline, CDR1 is GTSNPN and CDR2 SVGIG (reference sequence). V lost 4 bases to trimming and J lost 2 bases; unmatched junction nucleotides: 8. The CDR3 nucleotides read TGTGCCTGGACCCTCAGGGCGGGAGCCTACAATGAGCAGTTCTTC. It encodes CAWTLRAGAYNEQFF. The full variable domain, with the rest looked up from reference TRBV30 and TRBJ2-1, is SQTIHQWPATLVQPVGSPLSLECTVEGTSNPNLYWYRQAAGRGLQLLFYSVGIGQISSEVPQNLSASRPQDRQFILSSKKLLLSDSGFYLCAWTLRAGAYNEQFFGPGTRLTVL.

Here the CDR3 DNA reads TGTGCCAGCAGCGAGAGCTTCTCTGGGGCCAACGTCCTGACTTTC. Amino acid sequence: CASSESFSGANVLTF. This chain connects TRBV11-3 to TRBJ2-6; D unclear. The V gene's germline CDR1 is SGHNT and CDR2 YENEEA. Trimming removed 5 bases at V and 0 bases at J, with 8 bases between. This CDR3 has 15 amino acids.